One sample yielded the 23 T cell receptor beta chains listed below, sequenced in a study of blood T cells in healthy people across ages. Through a sample-barcoded 5' primer and a J-beta primer mix, a second PCR was run for roughly 6 to 11 cycles. One entry per CDR3 protein, called by TCRdb with MiXCR from the 5' RACE reads. The data hold about 640,000 distinct CDR3 sequences, with under 30% observed a single time. The sequenced material came from blood. These receptors originate from a woman older than 75 in good health.

The sample holds many counts of this clonotype. V usage is TRBV4-3 and J usage is TRBJ1-4; tentative D call: TRBD1 (5 bases). This CDR3 has 15 amino acids. Germline V lookup: CDR1 LGHNA, CDR2 YSLEER. V lost 1 base and J lost 0, with 6 bases in between. The CDR3 DNA is TGCGCCAGCAGCCAAGGGACAACAACTAATGAAAAACTGTTTTTT. This gives the protein CASSQGTTTNEKLFF.

This clonotype was seen repeatedly, ten times or more. V is TRBV6-4 and J is TRBJ2-3; TRBD1 matches 7 bases. The CDR3 loop spans 15 amino acids. Germline V gives CDR1 MRHNA, CDR2 SNTAGT. V lost 4 bases and J lost 7; bases outside the gene matches: 11. The CDR3 nucleotides are TGTGCCAGCAGTGTTGCCCGGACAGGTGAACATACGCAGTATTTT. This gives the protein CASSVARTGEHTQYF.

This chain uses TRBV6-5 with TRBJ1-4; D is uncertain. CDR3 length: 14 amino acids. Germline V CDR1 and CDR2: MNHEY, SVGAGI. The ends were cut back, 2 bases at V and 8 bases at J, with 12 bases in the middle. The CDR3 nucleotides are TGTGCCAGCAGTTACAGCAGATTGCAGGAAAAACTGTTTTTT. Translating it yields CASSYSRLQEKLFF.

This clonotype showed up just a few times. A read error may produce the germline difference seen at one junction end. The rearrangement uses TRBV4-3 and TRBJ2-3; TRBD2 is a possible D gene (5 bases). The CDR3 sequence is 15 residues long. The germline gives CDR1 LGHNA, CDR2 YSLEER. The CDR3 DNA is TGCACCAGCAGCCAAGGTGGAGGTAGCACAGATACGCAGTATTTT. It translates to CTSSQGGGSTDTQYF.

The chain recombines TRBV14 with TRBJ2-1; TRBD2 matches at 10 bases. The better agreement between TRBJ2-7 and the DNA end casts doubt on the J call. The CDR3 runs to 17 residues. Germline V gene sequence: CDR1 SGHDN, CDR2 FVKESK. The CDR3 spells CASSLNQRGGSYNEQYF. In DNA form, the CDR3 reads TGTGCCAGCAGCCTAAACCAGCGGGGGGGCTCCTACAATGAGCAGTACTTC.

The sample holds a few counts of this clonotype. The CDR3 loop reads CAISESAGGADTQYF. CDR3 coding DNA: TGTGCCATCAGTGAGTCGGCAGGGGGGGCCGATACGCAGTATTTT. The chain uses TRBV10-3 and TRBJ2-3; TRBD1 or TRBD2 may be the D gene (7 bases each). CDR3 size: 15 residues. Trimming removed 0 bases from V and 6 bases from J, with 13 bases in between. Germline CDR1 and CDR2: ENHRY and SYGVKD.

This clonotype was detected only a few times. This chain joins TRBV30 and TRBJ1-2; 8 bases line up with TRBD1. J gave up 6 bases and V 5 bases, and 8 bases lay outside the gene matches. The germline gives CDR1 GTSNPN, CDR2 SVGIG (reference sequence). The CDR3 sequence is 13 residues long. CDR3 amino acids: CAWPGQEVHGYTF. The CDR3 nucleotides are TGTGCCTGGCCGGGACAGGAAGTTCATGGCTACACCTTC.

CDR3 sequence reads: CSARALAVHNEQFF. The CDR3, as DNA: TGCAGTGCTAGAGCCTTAGCGGTCCACAATGAGCAGTTCTTC. This chain joins TRBV20-1 and TRBJ2-1, with D maybe TRBD2 (6 bases). The CDR3 is 14 residues long. V lost 1 base to trimming and J lost 5 bases, with 12 bases between them. Per germline, CDR1 DFQATT and CDR2 SNEGSKA (reference sequence).

This clonotype appeared a few times. The CDR3 sequence: CASSSRGDDNEQFF. As DNA, the CDR3 is TGTGCCAGCAGCTCGCGGGGGGATGACAATGAGCAGTTCTTC. This chain uses TRBV7-2 with TRBJ2-1, with 8 positions matching TRBD2. CDR3 size: 14 residues. Trimming removed 4 bases from V and 5 bases from J; junction bases left unmatched: 4. CDR1 and CDR2 from the germline V gene are SGHTA and FQGNSA.

V gene TRBV7-2 combines with J gene TRBJ1-5; no firm D call. Germline-derived CDR1 and CDR2 are SGHTA and FQGNSA. V dropped 5 bases and J dropped 9 bases, with 20 bases sitting between them. The CDR3 is 15 amino acids. The CDR3 sequence is CASSPRWQVGRPQHF. The DNA of the CDR3 is TGTGCCAGCAGCCCTAGGTGGCAGGTCGGGCGGCCCCAGCATTTT. The full variable domain, in which reference TRBV7-2 and TRBJ1-5 provide the parts outside the CDR3, is GAGVSQSPSNKVTEKGKDVELRCDPISGHTALYWYRQSLGQGLEFLIYFQGNSAPDKSGLPSDRFSAERTGGSVSTLTIQRTQQEDSAVYLCASSPRWQVGRPQHFGDGTRLSIL.

Points on this clonotype: A single base separates this from a much larger clone, so it may be a read error. In DNA, the CDR3 is TGTGCCAGCGGCCTAAACGGTCCCGGGCAGTCCTATGGCTACACCTTC. It encodes CASGLNGPGQSYGYTF. V usage is TRBV7-3 and J usage is TRBJ1-2; no definite D call. The CDR3 is 16 amino acids. Germline V gene data show CDR1 as SGHTA and CDR2 as FQGTGA. Between the trimmed V and J ends, which lost 8 bases and 4 bases, there was a span of 23 bases.

This clonotype appeared many times. J is TRBJ1-5 and V is TRBV20-1, with no clear D. V lost 3 bases, J lost 4 bases, and 16 bases lay in between. Looked up from germline, CDR1 is DFQATT and CDR2 is SNEGSKA (reference sequence). This CDR3 is 15 amino acids long. CDR3 amino acids: CSASTPQKGNQPQHF. The CDR3 DNA sequence: TGCAGTGCTAGCACCCCTCAGAAAGGGAATCAGCCCCAGCATTTT.

The J gene is TRBJ2-1, the V gene TRBV12-3 or TRBV12-4; 7 bases fit TRBD2. This CDR3 spans 13 amino acids. J lost 9 bases, V lost 4 bases, and 6 bases had no gene match. This CDR3 reads CASSWGGGTEQFF. CDR3 DNA: TGTGCCAGCAGTTGGGGGGGAGGGACTGAGCAGTTCTTC.

The chain has TRBV7-3 and TRBJ2-3; D remains unclear. Germline V CDR1 and CDR2: SGHTA, FQGTGA. CDR3 length equals 13 residues. V was clipped by 1 base and J by 3 bases, with 5 bases between them. The CDR3 sequence is CASSLSATDTQYF. The CDR3 DNA reads as TGTGCCAGCAGCTTAAGCGCGACAGATACGCAGTATTTT.

This clonotype was seen ten or more times. This may stem from a read error, because a much larger clone lies one nucleotide away. The CDR3 sequence: CASSLRDRPYNEQYF. Here the CDR3 DNA reads TGTGCCAGCAGCCTCCGGGACAGGCCCTACAATGAGCAGTACTTC. V and J are TRBV27 and TRBJ2-1; 8 nucleotides line up with TRBD1. The closer fit of TRBJ2-7 to the DNA end suggests the J call may be wrong. The CDR3 runs to 15 residues. Germline lookup yields CDR1 MNHEY and CDR2 SMNVEV (reference sequence).

There are many counts of this clonotype. The rearrangement uses TRBV4-2 and TRBJ2-1; a possible D gene is TRBD2 (7 bases). Looked up from germline, CDR1 is LGHNA and CDR2 is YNFKEQ. V lost 0 bases and J 8 bases, leaving 17 bases between the germline ends. The CDR3 loop spans 16 amino acids. The chain's CDR3 is CASSQDWGGLSDEQFF. CDR3 in DNA: TGTGCCAGCAGCCAAGATTGGGGGGGCCTCAGCGATGAGCAGTTCTTC.

The rearrangement links TRBV7-9 to TRBJ2-3; TRBD2 matches 8 bases. CDR1 is SEHNR, CDR2 FQNEAQ, per germline (reference sequence). The junction had 9 bases not matched to a gene; V was cut back by 1 base and J by 0 bases. This CDR3 is 18 amino acids long. In DNA form, the CDR3 reads TGTGCCAGCAGCTTAGATTTCGGGGGGGTGTTCAGCACAGATACGCAGTATTTT. It specifies CASSLDFGGVFSTDTQYF.

This sequence joins TRBV20-1 and TRBJ2-5, with TRBD2 identical over 10 bases. There are 12 residues in the CDR3. Germline CDR1 and CDR2: DFQATT and SNEGSKA (reference sequence). Trimming took 6 bases from V and 5 from J; bases not matched to a gene: 3. The chain's CDR3 is CSALSGRETQYF. The DNA of the CDR3 is TGCAGTGCCCTTAGCGGGAGGGAGACCCAGTACTTC.

A remark on this clonotype: A much larger clone differs by one base, so this may be a read error. The chain joins TRBV7-2 to TRBJ2-5; D is ambiguous. CDR1 and CDR2 (germline): SGHTA, FQGNSA. The CDR3 runs 11 residues. V was shortened by 6 bases and J by 11 bases, with 13 bases between the two germline ends. CDR3 bases: TGTGCCAGCAGTTTAAAACTTGAGCAGTACTTC. Protein: CASSLKLEQYF.

This clonotype showed up just a few times. The rearrangement joins TRBV4-2 to TRBJ2-2; 11 positions match TRBD2. CDR3 length: 18 amino acids. Germline V gene data show CDR1 as LGHNA and CDR2 as YNFKEQ. V was pared by 0 bases and J by 0 bases, with 3 bases of the junction left unmatched. CDR3 DNA: TGTGCCAGCAGCCAAGATCTAGCGGGGGGTTCGAACACCGGGGAGCTGTTTTTT. It yields the protein CASSQDLAGGSNTGELFF.

This clonotype showed up just a few times. V usage is TRBV5-6 and J usage is TRBJ1-2, with D perhaps matching TRBD1 (6 bases). Germline V lookup: CDR1 SGHDT, CDR2 YYEEEE. The V and J ends lost 5 bases and 4 bases respectively, with 18 bases between them. The CDR3 consists of 15 residues. DNA of the CDR3: TGTGCCAGCAGAACACAGGGAATTTTCGGCTATGGCTACACCTTC. This codes for CASRTQGIFGYGYTF.

This clonotype was counted only a few times. V and J are TRBV27 and TRBJ1-2; D unresolved. This CDR3 has 14 residues. Per germline, CDR1 MNHEY and CDR2 SMNVEV (reference sequence). V lost 3 bases and J lost 8, with 16 bases in between. The CDR3 DNA reads as TGTGCCAGCAGTTTTCGCGACGGCGCCCTCGGCTACACCTTC. Amino acids: CASSFRDGALGYTF.

This clonotype has ten or more counts. This sequence joins TRBV6-5 and TRBJ2-3, with D possibly being TRBD2 (5 bases). The CDR3 consists of 15 residues. Trimming cost V 4 bases and J 2 bases, with 13 bases left between them. The germline V gene has CDR1 MNHEY and CDR2 SVGAGI. The DNA of the CDR3 is TGTGCCAGCAGTTTTCTAGCAAGGGACACAGATACGCAGTATTTT. This codes for CASSFLARDTDTQYF.